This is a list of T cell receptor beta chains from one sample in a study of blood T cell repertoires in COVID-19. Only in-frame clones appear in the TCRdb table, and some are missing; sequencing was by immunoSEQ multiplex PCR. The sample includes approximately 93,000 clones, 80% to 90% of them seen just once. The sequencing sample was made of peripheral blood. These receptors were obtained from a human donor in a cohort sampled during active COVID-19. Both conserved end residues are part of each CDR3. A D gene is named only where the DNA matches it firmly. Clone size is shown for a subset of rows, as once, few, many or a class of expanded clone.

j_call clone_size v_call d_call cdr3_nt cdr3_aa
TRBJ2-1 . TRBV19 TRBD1 TGTGCCAGTAGCCCCACAGGGGCGGGTTGGTACAATGAGCAGTTCTTC CASSPTGAGWYNEQFF
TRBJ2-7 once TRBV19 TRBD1 TGTGCCAGTAGTCTCGGGACAGGTTCCTACGAGCAGTACTTC CASSLGTGSYEQYF
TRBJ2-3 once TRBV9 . TGTGCCAGCAGCGTCGAGCGTTTTAGCACAGATACGCAGTATTTT CASSVERFSTDTQYF
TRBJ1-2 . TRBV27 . TGTGCCAGCAGTCAGGGCAGTACTTATGGCTACACCTTC CASSQGSTYGYTF
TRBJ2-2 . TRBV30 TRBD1 TGTGCCTGGAGCATAGGACAGGTGAACACCGGGGAGCTGTTTTTT CAWSIGQVNTGELFF
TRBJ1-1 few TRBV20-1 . TGCAGTGCTAGTCTACCCCCTACGGGGGGGGCTTTCTTT CSASLPPTGGAFF
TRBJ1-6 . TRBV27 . TGTGCCAGCAGTTTCTCCGGGACTTACGCAAATTCACCCCTCCACTTT CASSFSGTYANSPLHF
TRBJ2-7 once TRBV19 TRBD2 TGTGCCAGTAGTATAGAGTTGACTAGCGGAGTCTCCTACGAGCAGTACTTC CASSIELTSGVSYEQYF
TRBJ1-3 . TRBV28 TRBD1 TGTGCCAGCAGTCTCCGGACAGGACCTTTCTCTGGAAACACCATATATTTT CASSLRTGPFSGNTIYF
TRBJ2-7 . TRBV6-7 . TGTGCCAGCAGGGGGAGGCAGGGCGACTCCCCGAGGGCCTACGAGCAGTACTTC CASRGRQGDSPRAYEQYF
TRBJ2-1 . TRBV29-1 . TGCAGCGTTGAAGCTCAGGGTAAGGATGAGCAGTTCTTC CSVEAQGKDEQFF
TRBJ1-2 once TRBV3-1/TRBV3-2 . TGTGCCAGCAGCAAGCGCGGACAGAACTATGGCTACACCTTC CASSKRGQNYGYTF
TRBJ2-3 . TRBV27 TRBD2 TGTGCCACCCAAGGGCGGGAGGTGCCCACAGATACGCAGTATTTT CATQGREVPTDTQYF
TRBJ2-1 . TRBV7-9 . TGTGCCAGCACCTTAGTGGTGGGGGCTACAGGAAATGAGCAGTTCTTC CASTLVVGATGNEQFF
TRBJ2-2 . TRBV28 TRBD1 TGTGCCAGCAGGGGACAGTTGCTTTCCACCGGGGAGCTGTTTTTT CASRGQLLSTGELFF
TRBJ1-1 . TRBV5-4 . TGTGCCAGCAGCTCAGAACAGGTGAGGACTGAAGCTTTCTTT CASSSEQVRTEAFF
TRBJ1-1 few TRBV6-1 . TGTGCCAGCAGTGAAGGAGCTGGCGGGGACACTGAAGCTTTCTTT CASSEGAGGDTEAFF
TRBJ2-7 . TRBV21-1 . TGTGCCAGCAGCAAAGGTAGGACTAGCGGGAGAAGGGACGAGCAGTACTTC CASSKGRTSGRRDEQYF